This TCR beta chain originates from a study of human T cells and chemical hapten exposure. This clonotype occurred a few times. The CDR3 runs 11 residues. Trimming pared 8 bases from V and 7 bases from J, leaving 9 bases between. Regarding time point: patch test 3, about 24 weeks after DPC sensitization. As to treatment: therapeutic diphenylcyclopropenone sensitization with weekly scalp DPC. TCRdb reprocessed the RACE reads via MiXCR and lists one record per CDR3 protein. Altogether about 160,000 distinct CDR3 sequences are present, 28% being singletons, with the ten largest covering approximately 2.3%.

This specimen was whole blood, taken in connection with sensitization to the hapten diphenylcyclopropenone (DPC). The chain joins TRBV12-3 or TRBV12-4 to TRBJ1-5; D remains unclear. The clonotype originates from a young woman with alopecia areata. Some clones in this sample may be carry-over from other donors' samples. CDR3: CASGPGQPQHF. CDR3 bases: TGTGCCAGCGGTCCCGGGCAGCCCCAGCATTTT.